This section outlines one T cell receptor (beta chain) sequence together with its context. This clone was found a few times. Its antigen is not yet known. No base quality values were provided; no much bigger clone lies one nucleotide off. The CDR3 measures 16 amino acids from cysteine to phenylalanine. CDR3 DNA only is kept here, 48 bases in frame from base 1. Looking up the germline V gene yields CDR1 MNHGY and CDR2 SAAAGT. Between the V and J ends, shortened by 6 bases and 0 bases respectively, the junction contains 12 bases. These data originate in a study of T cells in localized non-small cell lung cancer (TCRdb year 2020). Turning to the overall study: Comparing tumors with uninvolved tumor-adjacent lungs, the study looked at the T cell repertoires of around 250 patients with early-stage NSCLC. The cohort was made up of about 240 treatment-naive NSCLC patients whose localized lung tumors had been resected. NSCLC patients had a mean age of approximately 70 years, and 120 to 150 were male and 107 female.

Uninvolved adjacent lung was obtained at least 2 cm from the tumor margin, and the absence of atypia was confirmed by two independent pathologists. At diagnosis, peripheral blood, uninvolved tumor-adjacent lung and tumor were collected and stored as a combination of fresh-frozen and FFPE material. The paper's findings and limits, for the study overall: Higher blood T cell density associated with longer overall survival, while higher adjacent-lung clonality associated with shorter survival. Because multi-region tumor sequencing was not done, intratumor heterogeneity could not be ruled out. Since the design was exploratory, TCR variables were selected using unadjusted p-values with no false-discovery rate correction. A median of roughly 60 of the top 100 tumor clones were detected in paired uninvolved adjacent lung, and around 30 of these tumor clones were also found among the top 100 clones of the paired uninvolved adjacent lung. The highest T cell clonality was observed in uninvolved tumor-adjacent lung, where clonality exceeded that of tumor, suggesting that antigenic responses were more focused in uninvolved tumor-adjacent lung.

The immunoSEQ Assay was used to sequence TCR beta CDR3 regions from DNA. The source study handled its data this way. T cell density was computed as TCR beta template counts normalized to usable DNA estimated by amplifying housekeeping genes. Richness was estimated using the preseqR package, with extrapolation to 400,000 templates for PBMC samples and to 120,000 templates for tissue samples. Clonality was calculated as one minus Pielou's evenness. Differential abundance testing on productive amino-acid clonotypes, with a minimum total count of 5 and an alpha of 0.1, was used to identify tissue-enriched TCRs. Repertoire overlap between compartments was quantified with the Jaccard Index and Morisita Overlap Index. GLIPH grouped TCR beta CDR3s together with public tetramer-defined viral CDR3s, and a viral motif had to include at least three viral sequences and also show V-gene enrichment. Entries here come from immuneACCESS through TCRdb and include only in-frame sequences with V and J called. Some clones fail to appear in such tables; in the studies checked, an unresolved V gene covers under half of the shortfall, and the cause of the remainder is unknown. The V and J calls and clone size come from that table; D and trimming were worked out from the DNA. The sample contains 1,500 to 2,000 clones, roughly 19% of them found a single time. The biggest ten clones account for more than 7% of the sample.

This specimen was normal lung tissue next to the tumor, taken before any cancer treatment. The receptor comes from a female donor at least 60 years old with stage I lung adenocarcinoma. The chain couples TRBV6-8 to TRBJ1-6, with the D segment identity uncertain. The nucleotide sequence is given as TGTGCCAGCAGCGAATTCAACCGCTCCTATAATTCACCCCTCCACTTT. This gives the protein CASSEFNRSYNSPLHF.